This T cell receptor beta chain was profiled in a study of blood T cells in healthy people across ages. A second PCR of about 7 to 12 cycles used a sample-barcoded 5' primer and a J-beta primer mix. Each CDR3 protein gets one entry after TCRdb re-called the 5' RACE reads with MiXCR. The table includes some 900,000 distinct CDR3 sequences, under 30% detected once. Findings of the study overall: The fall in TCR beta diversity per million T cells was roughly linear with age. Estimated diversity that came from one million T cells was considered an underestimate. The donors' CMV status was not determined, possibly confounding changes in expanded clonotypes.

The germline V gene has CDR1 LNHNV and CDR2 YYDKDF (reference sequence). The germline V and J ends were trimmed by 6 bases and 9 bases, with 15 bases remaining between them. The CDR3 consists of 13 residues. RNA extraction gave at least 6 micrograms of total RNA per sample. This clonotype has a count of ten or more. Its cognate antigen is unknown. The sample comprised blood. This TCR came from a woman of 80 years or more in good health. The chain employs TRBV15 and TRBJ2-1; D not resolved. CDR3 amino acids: CATSVSRMVEQFF. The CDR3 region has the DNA TGTGCCACCAGTGTATCCCGAATGGTTGAGCAGTTCTTC.